This TCR beta chain was documented in a study of T-cell reconstitution after alpha-beta-depleted transplantation in children. Preparation of the TCRbeta library was carried out with unique molecular identifiers. MiXCR was run by TCRdb on the PCR reads, yielding one entry per CDR3 protein. The data contain 420,000 or so distinct CDR3 sequences, approximately 11% of them seen just once; the ten biggest clones take up 5% to 6.5%. The CDR3 has 16 amino acids. CDR1 is GTSNPN, CDR2 SVGIG, per germline (reference sequence). The J segment lost 3 bases and the V segment lost 0 bases, leaving 7 bases of the junction unmatched.

The sequencing here drew on PBMCs from the stem cell graft donor, taken from the stem cell graft. This clonotype originated in a human donor who donated a stem cell graft to a child with acute myeloid leukemia. The genes are TRBV30 and TRBJ2-1; TRBD2 matches 8 bases. CDR3 residues: CAWSVLAGGIYNEQFF. In nucleotides, the CDR3 is TGTGCCTGGAGTGTACTGGCGGGGGGCATCTACAATGAGCAGTTCTTC. Filled out from reference TRBV30 and TRBJ2-1, the complete variable domain reads SQTIHQWPATLVQPVGSPLSLECTVEGTSNPNLYWYRQAAGRGLQLLFYSVGIGQISSEVPQNLSASRPQDRQFILSSKKLLLSDSGFYLCAWSVLAGGIYNEQFFGPGTRLTVL.